Reported below is one TCR beta chain. Measured with immunoSEQ multiplex PCR; TCRdb has only the in-frame clones, and not every one. The sample lists fewer than 50,000 clones; roughly nine tenths were seen once. This sample was included in a study of blood T cell repertoires in COVID-19. Study at large: Whether acute or convalescent, the COVID-19 samples came from the United States, Italy and Spain. PBMCs, B-cell-depleted T cells, or T cells provided the cDNA or gDNA that made up the material.

Trimming pared 4 bases from V and 8 bases from J, leaving 18 bases between. This CDR3 is 15 amino acids long. Germline V lookup: CDR1 SGHAT, CDR2 FQNNGV. Sample: peripheral blood. The chain recombines TRBV11-2 with TRBJ2-1; TRBD2 is a possible D gene (6 bases). The source of this sequence is a human donor in a cohort sampled during active COVID-19. CDR3 sequence (DNA): TGTGCCAGCAGCTCGCCCTGGTCGGGGGTAGATGAGCAGTTCTTC. As protein: CASSSPWSGVDEQFF.